This TCR beta chain emerged from a study of naive and memory T cell subsets. The study's findings and limits: Potentially, T cell activation and differentiation skew this RNA-based measurement.

The library had UMIs added by 3' ligation of an oligonucleotide to TCR cDNA. Whole blood, roughly 2.6 ml, came from adult healthy volunteers. Unsorted total RNA, about 1 to 1,100 ng, was DNase treated before reverse transcription. The germline V gene encodes CDR1 SGHRS and CDR2 YFSETQ. V dropped 4 bases and J dropped 4 bases, with 15 bases sitting between them. This CDR3 has 15 residues. Amplification of ligated cDNA took four PCR rounds with SP2 and nested alpha and beta constant primers. TCRdb called the 5' RACE reads again in MiXCR, with one record for every CDR3 protein. The sample has 55,000 to 70,000 distinct CDR3 sequences, under 8.5% seen once; the top ten hold around 10%. Only one count was recorded for this clonotype. The antigen is unknown.

The sequence was collected from a male donor in good health. This chain uses TRBV5-1 with TRBJ2-1; the D call may be TRBD1 or TRBD2 (6 bases each). The DNA of the CDR3 is TGCGCCAGCAGCGGGGTAGGGGGGCATTACAATGAGCAGTTCTTC. Protein sequence: CASSGVGGHYNEQFF. Filled out from reference TRBV5-1 and TRBJ2-1, the complete variable domain reads KAGVTQTPRYLIKTRGQQVTLSCSPISGHRSVSWYQQTPGQGLQFLFEYFSETQRNKGNFPGRFSGRQFSNSRSEMNVSTLELGDSALYLCASSGVGGHYNEQFFGPGTRLTVL.